The 21 T cell receptor beta chains presented below share a single source sample, sequenced in a study of T cells in Graves' hyperthyroidism and ophthalmopathy. Authors of the study amplified TCR beta CDR3 regions from RNA transcripts. When the TCR CDR3 underwent first-round RT-PCR, the HTBI primer set was used. TCRdb re-derived calls from the multiplex PCR reads in MiXCR, one entry per CDR3 protein. The sample lists about 640,000 distinct CDR3 sequences, roughly 15% seen once, with around 13% in the top ten. Sequenced sample: blood. These receptors originate from a woman aged 50 to 60 with Graves' ophthalmopathy.

In its sample, this clonotype was seen many times. The V and J genes are TRBV5-1 and TRBJ2-7, with 7 bases lining up with TRBD1. Trimming cost V 3 bases and J 3 bases; bases outside gene matches: 9. CDR1 is SGHRS, CDR2 YFSETQ, per germline. This CDR3 is built from 15 residues. CDR3 loop: CASSWDSTLRYEQYF. The CDR3 bases are TGCGCCAGCAGCTGGGACAGTACCCTACGCTACGAGCAGTACTTC.

At least ten counts were recorded for this clonotype. The V gene is TRBV7-2, the J gene TRBJ2-1, with 13 bases lining up with TRBD2. The germline V gene has CDR1 SGHTA and CDR2 FQGNSA. The CDR3 runs 15 residues. V lost 6 bases and J lost 8; bases outside the gene matches: 7. CDR3 amino acids: CASRERLAGGDEQFF. CDR3 DNA: TGTGCCAGCAGAGAACGACTAGCGGGAGGCGATGAGCAGTTCTTC.

This clonotype was picked up a small number of times. V and J are TRBV4-1 and TRBJ2-1; D not resolved. This CDR3 region has 19 residues. Germline lookup yields CDR1 MGHRA and CDR2 YSYEKL. V shed 4 bases and J shed 0 bases, with 22 bases lying between them. The chain's CDR3 is CASSRFYFDLLPSYNEQFF. The CDR3, as DNA: TGCGCCAGCAGCCGTTTCTACTTCGATCTTTTGCCCTCCTACAATGAGCAGTTCTTC.

The J gene is TRBJ2-7, the V gene TRBV7-9; 7 bases fit TRBD1. The CDR3 is made up of 13 amino acids. V lost 8 bases to trimming and J lost 3 bases; unmatched junction nucleotides: 7. CDR1 is SEHNR and CDR2 is FQNEAQ in the germline V gene (reference sequence). CDR3 region: CASEGAFGYEQYF. The CDR3 region has the DNA TGTGCCAGCGAGGGGGCCTTTGGCTACGAGCAGTACTTC. The full variable domain, completed using reference TRBV7-9 and TRBJ2-7, is DTGVSQNPRHKITKRGQNVTFRCDPISEHNRLYWYRQTLGQGPEFLTYFQNEAQLEKSRLLSDRFSAERPKGSFSTLEIQRTEQGDSAMYLCASEGAFGYEQYFGPGTRLTVT.

This clonotype was seen a handful of times. The chain carries TRBV4-3 and TRBJ2-3; D might be TRBD2 (6 bases). V shed 5 bases and J shed 3 bases, with 18 bases lying between them. Germline loops: CDR1 LGHNA, CDR2 YSLEER. The length of the CDR3 is 16 residues. The CDR3: CASSFFDGRGTDTQYF. Here the CDR3 DNA reads TGCGCCAGCAGCTTTTTCGACGGGAGAGGGACAGATACGCAGTATTTT.

This clonotype was picked up many times. The V call is TRBV27, the J call TRBJ2-7; D may be TRBD2 (6 bases). With 3 bases removed from V and 4 bases from J, the gap between germline ends came to 7 bases. Germline V gene data show CDR1 as MNHEY and CDR2 as SMNVEV (reference sequence). The CDR3 is 12 amino acids. CDR3 region: CASSFSGYEQYF. The CDR3 nucleotides read TGTGCCAGCAGTTTTAGCGGATACGAGCAGTACTTC.

By frequency in the sample, this clonotype is medium-sized. The chain recombines TRBV2 with TRBJ2-1; TRBD2 aligns across 10 bases. Germline V gene data show CDR1 as SNHLY and CDR2 as FYNNEI. Trimming at V came to 3 bases and at J to 8 bases, leaving 4 bases not matched to a gene. The length of the CDR3 is 14 residues. The CDR3 bases are TGTGCCAGCAGTGACCCTAGCGGGGGCGATGAGCAGTTCTTC. It is translated as CASSDPSGGDEQFF.

V is TRBV6-2 or TRBV6-3 and J is TRBJ2-5, with D hard to call. The CDR3 has 14 amino acids. Germline V gene sequence: CDR1 MNHEY, CDR2 SVGEGT. V gave up 5 bases and J gave up 5 bases, with 15 bases separating them. In DNA, the CDR3 is TGTGCCAGCAGTCCGCCCAACCCAAAGGAGACCCAGTACTTC. This sequence encodes CASSPPNPKETQYF.

This clonotype was counted ten times or more. The chain couples TRBV28 to TRBJ2-1; D is uncertain. Germline lookup yields CDR1 MDHEN and CDR2 SYDVKM. The CDR3 has 13 residues. The germline V and J ends were trimmed by 6 bases and 8 bases, with 14 bases remaining between them. Here the CDR3 DNA reads TGTGCCAGCAGCCTAAGAGTTGTTCATGAGCAGTTCTTC. It translates to CASSLRVVHEQFF.

This clonotype has ten or more counts. This chain joins TRBV18 and TRBJ1-5, with 10 bases lining up with TRBD1. Germline V CDR1 and CDR2: KGHSH, LQKENI. The V gene end was trimmed by 6 bases and the J gene end by 3 bases; junction bases not matched to a gene: 5. The CDR3 spans 15 residues. The CDR3 region is CASSPGTGDNQPQHF. CDR3 in DNA: TGTGCCAGCTCCCCCGGGACAGGGGACAATCAGCCCCAGCATTTT.

In its sample, this clonotype was seen many times. The CDR3 DNA follows: TGTGCCAGCAGCTTAAATCGGGGGGCATGGCAGTTCTTC. Protein sequence: CASSLNRGAWQFF. The chain links TRBV7-3 to TRBJ2-1; maybe TRBD2 (7 bases). Trimming took off 1 base at V and 12 bases at J, with 13 bases between the two ends. Germline CDR1 is SGHTA and CDR2 is FQGTGA. This CDR3 spans 13 amino acids.

V gene TRBV30 combines with J gene TRBJ1-1; TRBD1 might be the D (5 bases). CDR3 length: 13 amino acids. Per the germline V gene, CDR1 is GTSNPN and CDR2 is SVGIG (reference sequence). The V end lost 2 bases, the J end lost 0 bases, and 7 bases lay between the germline ends. The DNA of the CDR3 is TGTGCCTGGAGTCCAGGGTTGAACACTGAAGCTTTCTTT. Translating gives CAWSPGLNTEAFF.

This clonotype appeared many times. This rearrangement joins TRBV15 to TRBJ1-1; unclear D gene. Trimming took off 0 bases at V and 9 bases at J, with 11 bases between the two ends. The CDR3 extends over 13 amino acids. The V gene's germline CDR1 is LNHNV and CDR2 YYDKDF (reference sequence). The CDR3 is CATSRDWATQAFF. For the CDR3, the DNA is TGTGCCACCAGCAGAGATTGGGCAACACAAGCTTTCTTT.

This clonotype was observed a few times. The rearrangement uses TRBV20-1 and TRBJ2-2, with 9 bases matching TRBD2. The CDR3 is 15 amino acids. Germline lookup yields CDR1 DFQATT and CDR2 SNEGSKA (reference sequence). V trimming: 3 bases; J trimming: 4 bases; junction bases outside the gene matches: 6. The CDR3: CSARWREGVTGELFF. The CDR3 nucleotides are TGCAGTGCTAGGTGGCGGGAGGGTGTCACCGGGGAGCTGTTTTTT.

This clonotype was counted ten times or more. CDR3 sequence reads: CASGSRANYGYTF. CDR3 DNA sequence: TGTGCCAGCGGATCACGTGCTAACTATGGCTACACCTTC. The rearrangement uses TRBV7-2 and TRBJ1-2; no reliable D call. The CDR3 is made up of 13 amino acids. V lost 8 bases, J lost 0 bases, and 10 bases lay in between. In germline, CDR1 is SGHTA, CDR2 FQGNSA.

This clonotype was observed at least ten times. CDR3 DNA: TGTGCCAGCAGCCGCCATGACAGGAGCTCCTACGAGCAGTACTTC. Protein product: CASSRHDRSSYEQYF. The chain couples TRBV11-3 to TRBJ2-7; perhaps TRBD1 as D (6 bases). The CDR3 spans 15 residues. V shed 5 bases and J shed 0 bases, with 14 bases lying between them. The germline gives CDR1 SGHNT, CDR2 YENEEA.

This clonotype occurred many times. The V call is TRBV19, the J call TRBJ2-1; D perhaps matches TRBD1 (5 bases). This CDR3 region has 16 residues. The germline gives CDR1 LNHDA, CDR2 SQIVND (reference sequence). Trimming stripped 5 bases from V and 5 bases from J, with 19 bases between. The CDR3 here is CASSLGAFLRNNEQFF. The CDR3 DNA reads TGTGCCAGTAGTTTAGGGGCCTTCCTCCGAAACAATGAGCAGTTCTTC.

This clonotype appeared many times. CDR3 bases: TGTGCCATCAGCCCAACGGGACAGACCTACGAGCAGTACTTC. Translated, it gives CAISPTGQTYEQYF. The gene calls are TRBV10-3 and TRBJ2-7; TRBD1 matches 7 bases. The J segment lost 2 bases and the V segment lost 6 bases, leaving 7 bases of the junction unmatched. CDR1 and CDR2 from the germline V gene are ENHRY and SYGVKD. The CDR3 is 14 amino acids.

This clonotype has just a few counts. This sequence joins TRBV19 and TRBJ1-5, with D hard to call. The V end lost 4 bases, the J end lost 6 bases, and 13 bases lay between the germline ends. CDR3 length: 14 residues. Germline V gene data show CDR1 as LNHDA and CDR2 as SQIVND (reference sequence). The CDR3 region is CASSNRHLGQPQHF. The CDR3 coding sequence is TGTGCCAGTAGTAACCGACACTTAGGTCAGCCCCAGCATTTT.

This clonotype was observed a few times. The chain uses TRBV30 and TRBJ2-3, with D unclear. The CDR3 runs to 12 residues. Germline assignment: CDR1 GTSNPN and CDR2 SVGIG (reference sequence). V dropped 5 bases and J dropped 2 bases, with 8 bases sitting between them. The CDR3 DNA reads TGTGCCTGGGGGGATAACACAGATACGCAGTATTTT. It yields the protein CAWGDNTDTQYF.

This clonotype has at least ten counts. The J gene is TRBJ2-1, the V gene TRBV6-2 or TRBV6-3, with D perhaps TRBD2 (6 bases). CDR3 length equals 18 residues. V was pared by 6 bases and J by 0 bases, with 21 bases between. Germline assignment: CDR1 MNHEY and CDR2 SVGEGT. CDR3 nucleotides: TGTGCCAGCAGGCACCCGTTGTCCCGGGACTTCTCCTACAATGAGCAGTTCTTC. This gives the protein CASRHPLSRDFSYNEQFF.